What follows is one T cell receptor beta chain and its context. Possible read error: a much larger clone is one base away. The data were obtained in a study of T cells of healthy individuals. TCRdb re-called the 5' RACE reads through MiXCR, storing one row per CDR3 protein. The sample shows around 63,000 distinct CDR3 sequences, 16% of them seen only once. Germline V gives CDR1 LNHNV, CDR2 YYDKDF (reference sequence). This CDR3 is 14 amino acids long. The J gene is TRBJ1-1, the V gene TRBV15; a weak D match, TRBD1 (5 bases). This receptor was obtained from a human donor in good health. In nucleotides, the CDR3 is TGTGCCACCAGCAGAGACAGGGTTAACACTGAAGCTTTATTT. Its protein product is CATSRDRVNTEALF.